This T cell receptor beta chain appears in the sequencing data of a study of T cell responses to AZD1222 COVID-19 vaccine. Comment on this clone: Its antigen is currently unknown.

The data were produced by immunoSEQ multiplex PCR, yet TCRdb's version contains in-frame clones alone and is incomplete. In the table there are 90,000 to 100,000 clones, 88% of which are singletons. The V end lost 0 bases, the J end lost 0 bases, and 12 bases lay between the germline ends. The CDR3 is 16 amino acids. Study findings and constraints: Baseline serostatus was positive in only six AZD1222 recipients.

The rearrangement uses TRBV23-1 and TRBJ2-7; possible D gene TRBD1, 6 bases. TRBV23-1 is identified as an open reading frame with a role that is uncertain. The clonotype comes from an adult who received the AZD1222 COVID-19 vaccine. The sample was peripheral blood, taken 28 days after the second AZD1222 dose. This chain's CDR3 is CASSQSGTQSSYEQYF. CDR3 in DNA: TGCGCCAGCAGTCAATCTGGGACACAGAGCTCCTACGAGCAGTACTTC.